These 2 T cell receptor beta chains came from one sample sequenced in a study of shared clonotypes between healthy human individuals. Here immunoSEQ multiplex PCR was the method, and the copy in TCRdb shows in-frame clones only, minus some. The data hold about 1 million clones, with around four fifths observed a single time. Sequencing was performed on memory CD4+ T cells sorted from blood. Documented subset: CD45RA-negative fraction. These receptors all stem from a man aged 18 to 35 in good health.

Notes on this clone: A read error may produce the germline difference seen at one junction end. The CDR3 nucleotides read TGTGCCAGCAGTGAAGCGAGGAGGGCTCAGAATTTT. Translated: CASSEARRAQNF. The chain joins TRBV2 to TRBJ2-3; tentative D call: TRBD2 (6 bases). The CDR3 has 12 amino acids. Germline V gives CDR1 SNHLY, CDR2 FYNNEI.

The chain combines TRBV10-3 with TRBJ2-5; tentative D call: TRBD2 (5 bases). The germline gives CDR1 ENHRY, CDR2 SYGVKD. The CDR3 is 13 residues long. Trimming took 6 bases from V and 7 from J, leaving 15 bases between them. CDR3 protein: CAIRYGVPGTQYF. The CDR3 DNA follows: TGTGCCATCAGATACGGGGTCCCGGGGACCCAGTACTTC.